This T cell receptor beta chain is drawn from a study of T cells in Graves' hyperthyroidism and ophthalmopathy. About the study: Peripheral blood was secured at the point of initial diagnosis, before any treatment.

On this clonotype: Its specificity is not known.

Researchers barred patients who had uncontrolled infection, other autoimmune disease, pregnancy or lactation. Clinical symptoms, serum thyroxine, TRAb, thyroid ultrasound and orbital computed tomography established diagnosis. Study conclusions and caveats: In validation, the model predicted ophthalmopathy. These predictions came a median roughly 6.5 months before onset.

RNA transcripts were the template for amplifying TCR beta CDR3 regions. The HTBI primer set drove a first-round RT-PCR of the TCR CDR3. TCRdb re-analysed the multiplex PCR reads in MiXCR, keeping a single row per CDR3 protein. The table records approximately 710,000 distinct CDR3 sequences, approximately 15% of them present only once. Sequencing input: blood. This receptor was taken from a man over 45 with Graves' hyperthyroidism.

The chain's CDR3 is CASSLGGQGPASYEQYF. In nucleotides, the CDR3 is TGCGCCAGCAGCTTGGGGGGACAGGGCCCTGCATCCTACGAGCAGTACTTC. The rearrangement links TRBV5-1 to TRBJ2-7, with 9 bases fitting TRBD1. Trimming took 0 bases from V and 1 from J; bases not matched to a gene: 8. The CDR3 has 17 residues. Germline loops: CDR1 SGHRS, CDR2 YFSETQ.